The clone carrying this TCR beta chain was detected once. The CDR3 runs 13 residues. Germline-derived CDR1 and CDR2 are LGHDT and YNNKEL (reference sequence). Trimming pared 1 base from V and 7 bases from J, leaving 7 bases between. The data were produced by immunoSEQ multiplex PCR, yet TCRdb's version contains in-frame clones alone and is incomplete. Of roughly 170,000 clones listed, roughly 88% were seen once; the top ten hold nearly 5%. This specimen comes from a study of control samples from healthy donors and cancer patients. Sequenced input: blood. This receptor was taken from a woman in her twenties or thirties in good health. The chain links TRBV3-1 (or the pseudogene TRBV3-2) to TRBJ1-4; D not certain. DNA for the CDR3: TGTGCCAGCAGCCAAGGAAGGAGTGAAAAACTGTTTTTT. This encodes CASSQGRSEKLFF.